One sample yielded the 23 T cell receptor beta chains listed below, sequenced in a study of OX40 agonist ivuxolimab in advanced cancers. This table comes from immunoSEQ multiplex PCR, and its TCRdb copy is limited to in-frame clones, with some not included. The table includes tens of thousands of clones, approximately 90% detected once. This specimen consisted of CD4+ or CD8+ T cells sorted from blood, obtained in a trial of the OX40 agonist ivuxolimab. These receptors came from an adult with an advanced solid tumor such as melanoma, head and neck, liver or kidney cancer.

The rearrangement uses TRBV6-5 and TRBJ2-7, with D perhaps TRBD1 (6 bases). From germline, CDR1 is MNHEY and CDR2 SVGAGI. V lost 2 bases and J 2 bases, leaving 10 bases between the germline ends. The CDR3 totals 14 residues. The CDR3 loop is CASSYRGSPYEQYF. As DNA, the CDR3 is TGTGCCAGCAGTTACAGGGGGAGCCCCTACGAGCAGTACTTC.

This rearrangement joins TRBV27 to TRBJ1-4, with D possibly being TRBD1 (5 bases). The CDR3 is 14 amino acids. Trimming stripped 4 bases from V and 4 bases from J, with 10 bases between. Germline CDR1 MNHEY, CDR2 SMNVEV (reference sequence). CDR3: CASSSWGDNEKLFF. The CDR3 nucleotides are TGTGCCAGCAGTTCATGGGGGGATAATGAAAAACTGTTTTTT.

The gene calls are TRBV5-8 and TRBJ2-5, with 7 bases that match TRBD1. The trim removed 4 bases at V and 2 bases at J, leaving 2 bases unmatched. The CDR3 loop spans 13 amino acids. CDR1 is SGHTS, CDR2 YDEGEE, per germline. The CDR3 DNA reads TGTGCCAGCAGCCTGGGACAGCAAGAGACCCAGTACTTC. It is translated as CASSLGQQETQYF.

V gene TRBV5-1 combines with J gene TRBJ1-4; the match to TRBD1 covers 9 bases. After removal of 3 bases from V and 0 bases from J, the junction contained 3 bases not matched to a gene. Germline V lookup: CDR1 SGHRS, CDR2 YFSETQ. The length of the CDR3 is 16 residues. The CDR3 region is CASSSGTGTTNEKLFF. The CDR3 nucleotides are TGCGCCAGCAGCTCCGGGACAGGGACAACTAATGAAAAACTGTTTTTT.

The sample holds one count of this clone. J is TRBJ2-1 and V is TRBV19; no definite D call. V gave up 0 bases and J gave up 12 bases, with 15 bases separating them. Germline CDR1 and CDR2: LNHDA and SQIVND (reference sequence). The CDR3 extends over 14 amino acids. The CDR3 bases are TGTGCCAGTAGTATAGATCTAGAAAGGAGAAGGCAGTTCTTC. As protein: CASSIDLERRRQFF.

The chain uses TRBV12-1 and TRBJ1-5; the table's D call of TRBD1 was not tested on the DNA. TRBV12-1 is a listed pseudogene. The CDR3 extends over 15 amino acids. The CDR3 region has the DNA TGTGCCAGCAGCGCACGGGACATATGCAATCAGCCCCAGCATTTT. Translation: CASSARDICNQPQHF.

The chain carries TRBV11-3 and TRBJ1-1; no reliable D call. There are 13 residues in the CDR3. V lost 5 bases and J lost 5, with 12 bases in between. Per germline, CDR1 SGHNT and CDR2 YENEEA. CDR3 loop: CASSREMGTEAFF. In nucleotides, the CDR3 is TGTGCCAGCAGCAGGGAGATGGGGACTGAAGCTTTCTTT.

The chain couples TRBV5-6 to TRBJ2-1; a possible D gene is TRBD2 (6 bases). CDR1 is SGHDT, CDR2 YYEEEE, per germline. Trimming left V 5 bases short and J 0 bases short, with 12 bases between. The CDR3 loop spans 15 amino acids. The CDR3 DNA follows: TGTGCCAGCAGTAGCGGACTGAGCTCCTACAATGAGCAGTTCTTC. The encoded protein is CASSSGLSSYNEQFF.

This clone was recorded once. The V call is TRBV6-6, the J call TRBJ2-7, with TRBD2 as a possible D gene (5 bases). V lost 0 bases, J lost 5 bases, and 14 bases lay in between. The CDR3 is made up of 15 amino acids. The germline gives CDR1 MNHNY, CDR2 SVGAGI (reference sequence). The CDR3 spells CASSYSARDGDEQYF. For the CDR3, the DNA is TGTGCCAGCAGTTACTCGGCCCGGGATGGGGACGAGCAGTACTTC.

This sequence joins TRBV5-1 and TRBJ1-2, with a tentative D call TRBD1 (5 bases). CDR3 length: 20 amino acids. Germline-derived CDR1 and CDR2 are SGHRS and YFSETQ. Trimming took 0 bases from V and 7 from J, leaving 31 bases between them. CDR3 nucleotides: TGCGCCAGCAGCTTGGGGACCGTGGTACAGGATAAAGAGGATCGTACTGGCTACACCTTC. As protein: CASSLGTVVQDKEDRTGYTF.

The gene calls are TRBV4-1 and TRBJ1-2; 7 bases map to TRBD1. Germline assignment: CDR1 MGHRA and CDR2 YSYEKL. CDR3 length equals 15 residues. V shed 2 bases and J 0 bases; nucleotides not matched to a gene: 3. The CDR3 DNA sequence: TGCGCCAGCAGCCAACGGGACAGAACTAACTATGGCTACACCTTC. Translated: CASSQRDRTNYGYTF.

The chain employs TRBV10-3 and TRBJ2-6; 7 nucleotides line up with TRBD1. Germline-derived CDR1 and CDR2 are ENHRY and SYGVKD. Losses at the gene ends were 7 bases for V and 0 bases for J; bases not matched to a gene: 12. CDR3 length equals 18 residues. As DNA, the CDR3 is TGTGCCATCACCGCGAAGAAAGGACAGGCCTCTGGGGCCAACGTCCTGACTTTC. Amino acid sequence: CAITAKKGQASGANVLTF.

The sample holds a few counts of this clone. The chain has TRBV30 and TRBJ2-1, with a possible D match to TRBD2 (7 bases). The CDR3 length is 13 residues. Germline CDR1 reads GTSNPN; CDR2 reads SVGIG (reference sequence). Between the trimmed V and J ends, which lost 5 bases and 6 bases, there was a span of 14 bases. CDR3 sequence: CAWWEGVGNEQFF. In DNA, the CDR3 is TGTGCCTGGTGGGAGGGGGTGGGCAATGAGCAGTTCTTC.

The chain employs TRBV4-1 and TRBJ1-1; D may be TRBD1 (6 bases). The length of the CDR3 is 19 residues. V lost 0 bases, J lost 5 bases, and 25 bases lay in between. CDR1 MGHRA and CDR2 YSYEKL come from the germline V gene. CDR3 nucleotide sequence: TGCGCCAGCAGCCAAGATGTTGAGGGACACACTCAGAAGGGGACTGAAGCTTTCTTT. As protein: CASSQDVEGHTQKGTEAFF.

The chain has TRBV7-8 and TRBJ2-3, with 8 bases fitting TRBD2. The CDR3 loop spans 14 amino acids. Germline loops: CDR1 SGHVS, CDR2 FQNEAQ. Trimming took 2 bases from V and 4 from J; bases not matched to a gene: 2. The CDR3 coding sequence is TGTGCCAGCAGCTTAAGCGGGAGTGCAGATACGCAGTATTTT. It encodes CASSLSGSADTQYF. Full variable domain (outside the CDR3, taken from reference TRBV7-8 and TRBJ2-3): GAGVSQSPRYKVAKRGQDVALRCDPISGHVSLFWYQQALGQGPEFLTYFQNEAQLDKSGLPSDRFFAERPEGSVSTLKIQRTQQEDSAVYLCASSLSGSADTQYFGPGTRLTVL.

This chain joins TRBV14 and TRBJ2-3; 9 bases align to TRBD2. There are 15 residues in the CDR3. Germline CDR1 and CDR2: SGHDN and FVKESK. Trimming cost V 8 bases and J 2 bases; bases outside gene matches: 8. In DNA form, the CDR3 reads TGTGCCAGCGGAGAGCGGGGGGCCAACACAGATACGCAGTATTTT. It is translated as CASGERGANTDTQYF.

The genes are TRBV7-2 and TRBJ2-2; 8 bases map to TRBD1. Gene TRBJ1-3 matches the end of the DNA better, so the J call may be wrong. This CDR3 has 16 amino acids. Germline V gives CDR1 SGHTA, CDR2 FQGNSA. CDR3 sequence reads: CASSLVWTGSGNTIYF. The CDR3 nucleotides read TGTGCCAGCAGCTTAGTTTGGACAGGGTCTGGAAACACCATATATTTT.

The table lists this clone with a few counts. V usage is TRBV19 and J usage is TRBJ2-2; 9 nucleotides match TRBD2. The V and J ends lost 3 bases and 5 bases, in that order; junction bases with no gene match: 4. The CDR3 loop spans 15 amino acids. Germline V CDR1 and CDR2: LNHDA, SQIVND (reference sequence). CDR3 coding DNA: TGTGCCAGTAGTATCCCCCTAGCGGGGACCGGGGAGCTGTTTTTT. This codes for CASSIPLAGTGELFF.

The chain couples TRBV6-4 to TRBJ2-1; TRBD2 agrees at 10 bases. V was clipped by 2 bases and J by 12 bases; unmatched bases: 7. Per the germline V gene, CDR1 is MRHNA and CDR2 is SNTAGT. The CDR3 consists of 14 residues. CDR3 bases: TGTGCCAGCAGTGACAGTAGCGGGGGGCTATGGCAGTTCTTC. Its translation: CASSDSSGGLWQFF.

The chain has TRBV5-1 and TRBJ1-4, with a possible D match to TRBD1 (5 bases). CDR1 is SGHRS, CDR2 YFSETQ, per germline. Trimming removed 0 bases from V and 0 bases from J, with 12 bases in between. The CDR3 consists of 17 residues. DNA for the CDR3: TGCGCCAGCAGCTTGGCAGGGAAGAGGGCAACTAATGAAAAACTGTTTTTT. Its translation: CASSLAGKRATNEKLFF.

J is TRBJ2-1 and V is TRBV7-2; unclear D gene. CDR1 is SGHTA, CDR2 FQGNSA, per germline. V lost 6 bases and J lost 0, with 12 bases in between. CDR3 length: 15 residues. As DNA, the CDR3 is TGTGCCAGCAGATTCGCCCTGAGCTCCTACAATGAGCAGTTCTTC. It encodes CASRFALSSYNEQFF.

The CDR3 loop is CASSLVGSSYNEQFF. The CDR3 DNA follows: TGTGCCAGCAGTTTAGTGGGGAGCTCCTACAATGAGCAGTTCTTC. This chain connects TRBV27 to TRBJ2-1; tentative D call: TRBD2 (5 bases). Trimming cost V 2 bases and J 0 bases, with 8 bases left between them. The CDR3 contains 15 residues. Germline V gene sequence: CDR1 MNHEY, CDR2 SMNVEV (reference sequence).

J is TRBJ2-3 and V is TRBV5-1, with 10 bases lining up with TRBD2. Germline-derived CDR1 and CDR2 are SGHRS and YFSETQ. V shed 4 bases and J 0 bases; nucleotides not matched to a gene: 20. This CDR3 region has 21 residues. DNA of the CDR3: TGCGCCAGCAGCACTGTCCGCCTAGCGGGAGTAGGAGGGTATAGCACAGATACGCAGTATTTT. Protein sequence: CASSTVRLAGVGGYSTDTQYF.